The present TCR beta chain was sequenced within a study of molecular identifiers for immune sequencing clone quantification. Trimming cost V 3 bases and J 0 bases; bases outside gene matches: 5. CDR1 is DFQATT and CDR2 is SNEGSKA in the germline V gene (reference sequence). This CDR3 contains 15 residues. Study-wide findings and caveats: Sizes of clones that are highly expanded could be underestimated (if identical TCR molecules share a barcode).

Every naive CD8 library was made from between about 17,000 and 1,100,000 sorted cells with 10%, 30% or 50% RNA. For naive CD8 T cells, sorting used the CD8+CD4-CCR7+CD45RA+ phenotype. A word on this clonotype: Its antigen is not known.

The bulk TCR libraries were made with methods described before and with listed TCR primers. Each CDR3 protein gets one entry after TCRdb re-called the PCR reads with MiXCR. The table records over 550,000 distinct CDR3 sequences, 25% of them present only once. The clonotype comes from a human donor in good health. Some libraries in this study had Jurkat cell RNA spiked in. Sequenced: naive CD8+ T cells from blood, with Jurkat cell RNA spiked in. This sample's subset: FACS-sorted CD8+CD4-CCR7+CD45RA+ naive T cells. The chain combines TRBV20-1 with TRBJ1-5, with 7 bases that match TRBD1. The DNA of the CDR3 is TGCAGTGCTAGTAGTACAGGGGATAGCAATCAGCCCCAGCATTTT. Translating it yields CSASSTGDSNQPQHF.